This T cell receptor beta chain was captured in a study of neurological immune-mediated disorders. The CDR3 extends over 13 amino acids. The V end was cut by 5 bases, the J end by 0 bases, with 8 bases between. Germline CDR1 and CDR2: DFQATT and SNEGSKA (reference sequence). The unsorted libraries originated from 2 million PBMCs that had been stored at -80 C. This clonotype was counted ten times or more. TCRdb itself ran the 5' RACE reads through MiXCR, one entry per CDR3 protein. The table records about 74,000 distinct CDR3 sequences, roughly 5.5% of them present only once. The sequenced material came from PBMCs. This rearrangement joins TRBV20-1 to TRBJ2-4, with D uncertain. The receptor was isolated from a man aged 18 to 30 with multiple sclerosis. In DNA form, the CDR3 reads TGCAGTGCTGAGGCGCTAGCCAAAAACATTCAGTACTTC. It is translated as CSAEALAKNIQYF.